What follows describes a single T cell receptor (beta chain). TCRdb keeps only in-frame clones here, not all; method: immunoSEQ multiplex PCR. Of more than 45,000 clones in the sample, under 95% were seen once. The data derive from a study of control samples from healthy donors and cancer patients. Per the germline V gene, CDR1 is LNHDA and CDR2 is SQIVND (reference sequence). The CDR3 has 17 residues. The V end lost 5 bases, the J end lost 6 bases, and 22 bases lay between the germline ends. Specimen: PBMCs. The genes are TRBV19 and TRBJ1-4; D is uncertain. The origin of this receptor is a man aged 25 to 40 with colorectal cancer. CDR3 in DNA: TGTGCCAGTAGTGTTTCCCCCAGTCTTCGTGGGGATGAAAAACTGTTTTTT. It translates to CASSVSPSLRGDEKLFF.